This TCR beta chain came from a study of blood T cell repertoires in COVID-19. Across the whole study: Samples representing acute and convalescent COVID-19 were sourced from the United States, Italy and Spain.

Trimming at V came to 4 bases and at J to 5 bases, leaving 4 bases not matched to a gene. CDR3 length equals 14 residues. Germline V CDR1 and CDR2: KGHSH, LQKENI. Per the original data handling: By means of reference gene primer amplification, nucleated cell counts were estimated. Libraries were prepared by immunoSEQ multiplex PCR; TCRdb keeps only in-frame clonotypes and omits some of them. The V and J calls and clone size are taken from that table; D and trimming were inferred from the DNA. The sample yields about 76,000 clones, approximately 84% seen once. The rearrangement joins TRBV18 to TRBJ2-3, with 9 bases matching TRBD1. The specimen was peripheral blood. This receptor was identified in a man aged 60 to 69 with COVID-19, enrolled during active disease. The CDR3 DNA reads TGTGCCAGCTCACGGGACAGGGCCGAAGATACGCAGTATTTT. Translation gives CASSRDRAEDTQYF.